A single sample gave rise to the 8 T cell receptor beta chains below, sequenced in a study of blood T cell repertoires in COVID-19. The table came from immunoSEQ multiplex PCR; TCRdb's copy has only in-frame clones and leaves some out. The table has around 64,000 clones, 90% to 95% seen once; the top ten hold roughly 8.1%. The sequencing sample was made of peripheral blood. These receptors came from a human donor in a cohort sampled during active COVID-19.

The chain is built from TRBV6-5 and TRBJ1-5; TRBD1 aligns across 7 bases. From germline, CDR1 is MNHEY and CDR2 SVGAGI. V lost 6 bases to trimming and J lost 7 bases; unmatched junction nucleotides: 6. This CDR3 region has 13 residues. CDR3 sequence reads: CASRLTGLQPQHF. In nucleotides, the CDR3 is TGTGCCAGCAGGCTGACAGGGCTCCAGCCCCAGCATTTT.

The chain couples TRBV5-1 to TRBJ2-3, with TRBD2 identical over 8 bases. Trimming at V came to 6 bases and at J to 0 bases, leaving 6 bases not matched to a gene. The germline V gene has CDR1 SGHRS and CDR2 YFSETQ. The CDR3 totals 15 residues. The CDR3 loop reads CASTDSGSSTDTQYF. In nucleotides, the CDR3 is TGCGCCAGCACGGACAGCGGGAGTAGCACAGATACGCAGTATTTT.

V is TRBV18 and J is TRBJ1-4, with D perhaps TRBD1 (5 bases). Germline loops: CDR1 KGHSH, CDR2 LQKENI. This CDR3 is 14 amino acids long. V dropped 3 bases and J dropped 8 bases, with 13 bases sitting between them. The CDR3 bases are TGTGCCAGCTCACCGGACACCTTGGGGGAAAAACTGTTTTTT. Protein product: CASSPDTLGEKLFF.

The rearrangement uses TRBV7-3 and TRBJ2-3; D is undetermined. Germline loops: CDR1 SGHTA, CDR2 FQGTGA. CDR3 length: 14 residues. V lost 2 bases and J lost 0, with 6 bases in between. DNA of the CDR3: TGTGCCAGCAGCTTAGCGGCTAGCACAGATACGCAGTATTTT. As protein: CASSLAASTDTQYF.

The V call is TRBV5-4, the J call TRBJ2-5; 8 nucleotides line up with TRBD2. The J segment lost 3 bases and the V segment lost 0 bases, leaving 1 base of the junction unmatched. CDR1 SGHNT and CDR2 YYREEE come from the germline V gene (reference sequence). This CDR3 is built from 14 residues. CDR3 loop: CASSLGAGEETQYF. The CDR3 coding sequence is TGTGCCAGCAGCTTGGGAGCGGGGGAAGAGACCCAGTACTTC.

V usage is TRBV5-1 and J usage is TRBJ2-5; 7 nucleotides line up with TRBD2. With V trimmed by 4 bases and J by 5 bases, 14 bases remained unmatched. From germline, CDR1 is SGHRS and CDR2 YFSETQ. CDR3 length: 16 amino acids. CDR3 nucleotides: TGCGCCAGCAGCCCCATTGGAGCGGGATTATGGGAGACCCAGTACTTC. Protein sequence: CASSPIGAGLWETQYF.

The rearrangement uses TRBV5-1 and TRBJ2-3, with D unresolved. The CDR3 spans 15 residues. CDR1 SGHRS and CDR2 YFSETQ come from the germline V gene. V lost 1 base to trimming and J lost 4 bases, with 13 bases between them. CDR3: CASSLLGQASDTQYF. The CDR3 nucleotides are TGCGCCAGCAGCTTGCTAGGTCAAGCTTCAGATACGCAGTATTTT.

The V call is TRBV28, the J call TRBJ2-1; D not resolved. This CDR3 is built from 11 residues. Trimming removed 6 bases at V and 3 bases at J, with 3 bases between. Germline values: CDR1 MDHEN, CDR2 SYDVKM. The CDR3 nucleotides are TGTGCCAGCAGGAGCTACAATGAGCAGTTCTTC. Translation gives CASRSYNEQFF.